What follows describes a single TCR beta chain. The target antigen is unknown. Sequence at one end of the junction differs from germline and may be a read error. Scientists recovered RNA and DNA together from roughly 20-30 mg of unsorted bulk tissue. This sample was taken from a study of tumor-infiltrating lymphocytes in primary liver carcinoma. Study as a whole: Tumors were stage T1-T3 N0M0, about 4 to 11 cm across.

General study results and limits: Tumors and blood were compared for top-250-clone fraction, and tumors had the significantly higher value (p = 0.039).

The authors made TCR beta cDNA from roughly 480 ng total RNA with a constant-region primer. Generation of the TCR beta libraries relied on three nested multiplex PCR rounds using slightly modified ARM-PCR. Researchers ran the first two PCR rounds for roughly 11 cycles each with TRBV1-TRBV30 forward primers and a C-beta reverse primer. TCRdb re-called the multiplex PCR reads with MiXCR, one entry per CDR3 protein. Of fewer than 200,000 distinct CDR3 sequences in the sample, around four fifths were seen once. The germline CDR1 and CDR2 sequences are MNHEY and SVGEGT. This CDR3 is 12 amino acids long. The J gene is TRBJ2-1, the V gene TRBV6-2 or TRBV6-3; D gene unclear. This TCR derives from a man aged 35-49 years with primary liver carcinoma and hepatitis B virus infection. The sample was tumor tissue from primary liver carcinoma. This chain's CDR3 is CASSNWLNEQFF. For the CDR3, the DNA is TGTGCCAGCAGTAACTGGCTGAATGAACAGTTCTTC.